The present entry profiles one TCR beta chain with its context. In the original analysis: Amplification from reference gene primers served as the basis for estimated nucleated cell counts. The method was immunoSEQ multiplex PCR; TCRdb's version includes in-frame clones alone and lacks a portion of them. V and J calls and clone size follow that table, whereas D and trimming were derived from the DNA. The data hold fewer than 250,000 clones, with just under 85% observed a single time. The sample belongs to a study of blood T cell repertoires in COVID-19. Overall study context: Acute and convalescent COVID-19 samples came from the United States, Italy and Spain.

Per germline, CDR1 KGHDR and CDR2 SFDVKD. V lost 3 bases, J lost 7 bases, and 9 bases stayed unmatched. The CDR3 totals 16 residues. This sequence joins TRBV24-1 and TRBJ2-1; 9 positions agree with TRBD2. The sequence came from a woman aged 45-60 years with active or convalescent COVID-19. The specimen sequenced was peripheral blood. For the CDR3, the DNA is TGTGCCACCAGTGATCCCTTGCTGCGGGGGGGGAATGAGCAGTTCTTC. Protein sequence: CATSDPLLRGGNEQFF.